This T cell receptor (beta chain) originates from a study of blood T cell repertoires in COVID-19. Study context: The United States, Italy and Spain supplied acute and convalescent COVID-19 samples.

The CDR3 loop spans 15 amino acids. CDR1 and CDR2 (germline): SGHTA, FQGNSA. V lost 3 bases, J lost 0 bases, and 4 bases stayed unmatched. Sequencing was performed with immunoSEQ multiplex PCR; in TCRdb, only in-frame clones are kept and a portion is missing. The sample lists some 300,000 clones, 88% occurring once. Sample: peripheral blood. The clonotype was recovered from a woman younger than 45 who had recovered from COVID-19. V usage is TRBV7-2 and J usage is TRBJ2-7, with 8 bases lining up with TRBD2. The CDR3 nucleotides are TGTGCCAGCAGCTTCGGGAGGGGGAACTCCTACGAGCAGTACTTC. Protein sequence: CASSFGRGNSYEQYF. The variable domain in full, completed from reference TRBV7-2 and TRBJ2-7, reads GAGVSQSPSNKVTEKGKDVELRCDPISGHTALYWYRQSLGQGLEFLIYFQGNSAPDKSGLPSDRFSAERTGGSVSTLTIQRTQQEDSAVYLCASSFGRGNSYEQYFGPGTRLTVT.